This TCR beta chain was identified during a study of T cell responses to AZD1222 COVID-19 vaccine. Study-level results: Spike was spanned by vaccine-associated CD4 TCRs, which were dominant at 160-218 and 743-854. Two AZD1222 doses significantly raised spike-specific TCR breadth and depth over controls. The donors showed a predominance of white British ancestry and of females, with possible underestimation of clonal diversity. Nearly half of the spike-specific TCRs reportedly recognize variant regions that carry no mutations.

About this clone itself: Its antigen is unknown.

TCRdb's copy holds only in-frame clones and misses some; the assay was immunoSEQ multiplex PCR. The sample comprises about 190,000 clones, about nine tenths of which are singletons, and nearly 1% rests with the top ten. V shed 1 base and J 3 bases; nucleotides not matched to a gene: 4. Germline CDR1 and CDR2: SEHNR and FQNEAQ (reference sequence). This CDR3 spans 16 amino acids. This sample comprised peripheral blood, obtained on day 0 of AZD1222 vaccination. The sequence derives from an adult in good health. The rearrangement uses TRBV7-9 and TRBJ2-1; 9 bases map to TRBD2. The chain's CDR3 is CASSLGAGGLYNEQFF. The CDR3 nucleotides are TGTGCCAGCAGCTTAGGTGCGGGAGGGCTCTACAATGAGCAGTTCTTC.